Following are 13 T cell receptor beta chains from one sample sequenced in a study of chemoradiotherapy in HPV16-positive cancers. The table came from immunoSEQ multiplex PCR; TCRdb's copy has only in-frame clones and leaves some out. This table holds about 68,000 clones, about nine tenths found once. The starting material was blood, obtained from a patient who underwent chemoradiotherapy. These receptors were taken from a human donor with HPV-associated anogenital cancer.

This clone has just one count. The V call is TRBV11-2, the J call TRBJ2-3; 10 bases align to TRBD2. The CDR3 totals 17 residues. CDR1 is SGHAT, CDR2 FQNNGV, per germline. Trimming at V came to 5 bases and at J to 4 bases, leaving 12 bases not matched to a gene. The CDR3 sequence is CASSHKRGGSPPDTQYF. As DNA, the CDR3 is TGTGCCAGCAGCCATAAGCGGGGGGGCTCCCCCCCAGATACGCAGTATTTT.

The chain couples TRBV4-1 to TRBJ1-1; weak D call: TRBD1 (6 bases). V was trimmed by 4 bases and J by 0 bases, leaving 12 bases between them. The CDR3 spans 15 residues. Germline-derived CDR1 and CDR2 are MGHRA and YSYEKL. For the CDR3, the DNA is TGCGCCAGCAGCCTACGGACAGTTATGAACACTGAAGCTTTCTTT. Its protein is CASSLRTVMNTEAFF.

Here the CDR3 DNA reads TGTGCCAGCAGCTGGGCCGGGATCGGACCAGATGGCTACACCTTC. This codes for CASSWAGIGPDGYTF. The chain links TRBV5-6 to TRBJ1-2; D unclear. The CDR3 runs 15 residues. The V end was cut by 3 bases, the J end by 6 bases, with 18 bases between. CDR1 is SGHDT and CDR2 is YYEEEE in the germline V gene.

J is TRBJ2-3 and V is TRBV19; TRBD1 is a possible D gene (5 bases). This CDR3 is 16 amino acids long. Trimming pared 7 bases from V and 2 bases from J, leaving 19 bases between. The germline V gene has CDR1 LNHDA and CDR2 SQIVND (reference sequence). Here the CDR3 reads CASTTNGAANTDTQYF. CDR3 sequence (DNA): TGTGCCAGTACCACCAATGGGGCAGCGAACACAGATACGCAGTATTTT.

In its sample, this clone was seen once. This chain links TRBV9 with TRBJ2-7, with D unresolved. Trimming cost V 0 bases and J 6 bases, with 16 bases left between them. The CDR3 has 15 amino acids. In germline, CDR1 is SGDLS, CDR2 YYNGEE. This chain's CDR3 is CASSVDARGISEQYF. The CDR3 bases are TGTGCCAGCAGCGTAGACGCCAGAGGAATCTCCGAGCAGTACTTC.

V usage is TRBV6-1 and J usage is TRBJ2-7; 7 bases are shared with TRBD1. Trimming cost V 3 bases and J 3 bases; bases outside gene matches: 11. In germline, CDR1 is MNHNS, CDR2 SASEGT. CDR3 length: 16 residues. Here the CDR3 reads CASSDRGQPGRYEQYF. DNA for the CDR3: TGTGCCAGCAGTGATAGGGGACAGCCTGGACGCTACGAGCAGTACTTC.

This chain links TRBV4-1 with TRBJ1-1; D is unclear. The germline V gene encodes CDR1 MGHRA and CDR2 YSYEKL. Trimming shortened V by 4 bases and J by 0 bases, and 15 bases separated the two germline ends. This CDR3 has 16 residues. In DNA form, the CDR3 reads TGCGCCAGCAGCCCCCCGACCGACGGGGTGAACACTGAAGCTTTCTTT. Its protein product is CASSPPTDGVNTEAFF.

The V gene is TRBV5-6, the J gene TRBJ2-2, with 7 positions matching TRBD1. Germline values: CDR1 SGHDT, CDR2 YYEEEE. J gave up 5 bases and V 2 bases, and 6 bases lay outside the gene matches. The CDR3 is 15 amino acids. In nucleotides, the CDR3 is TGTGCCAGCAGCTTTGGGACAGCCACGACCGGGGAGCTGTTTTTT. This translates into CASSFGTATTGELFF.

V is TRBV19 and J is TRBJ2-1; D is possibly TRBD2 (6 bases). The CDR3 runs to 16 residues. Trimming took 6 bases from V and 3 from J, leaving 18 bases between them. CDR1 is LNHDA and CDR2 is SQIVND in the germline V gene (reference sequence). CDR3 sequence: CASRGIGRGFYNEQFF. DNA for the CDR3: TGTGCCAGTAGGGGGATCGGGAGAGGGTTCTACAATGAGCAGTTCTTC.

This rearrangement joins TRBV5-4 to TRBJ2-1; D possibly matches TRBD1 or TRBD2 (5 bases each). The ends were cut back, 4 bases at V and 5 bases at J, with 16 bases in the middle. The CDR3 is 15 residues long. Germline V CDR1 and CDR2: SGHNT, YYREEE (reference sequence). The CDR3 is CASSKGTPRNNEQFF. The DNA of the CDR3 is TGTGCCAGCAGCAAGGGGACCCCTCGGAACAATGAGCAGTTCTTC.

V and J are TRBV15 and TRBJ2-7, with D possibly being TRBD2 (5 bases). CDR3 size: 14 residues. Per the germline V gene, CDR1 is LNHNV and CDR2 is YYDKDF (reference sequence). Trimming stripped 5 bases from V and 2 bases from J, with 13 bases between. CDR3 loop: CATSSRGRPYEQYF. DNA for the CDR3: TGTGCCACCAGCTCCCGAGGGCGCCCCTACGAGCAGTACTTC. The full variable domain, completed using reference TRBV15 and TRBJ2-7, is DAMVIQNPRYQVTQFGKPVTLSCSQTLNHNVMYWYQQKSSQAPKLLFHYYDKDFNNEADTPDNFQSRRPNTSFCFLDIRSPGLGDTAMYLCATSSRGRPYEQYFGPGTRLTVT.

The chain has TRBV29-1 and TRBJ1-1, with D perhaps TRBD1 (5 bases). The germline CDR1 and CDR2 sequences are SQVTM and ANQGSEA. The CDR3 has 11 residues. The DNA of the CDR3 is TGCTGCGCGAGGGGTGGCGCTGAAGCTTTCTTT. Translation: CCARGGAEAFF.

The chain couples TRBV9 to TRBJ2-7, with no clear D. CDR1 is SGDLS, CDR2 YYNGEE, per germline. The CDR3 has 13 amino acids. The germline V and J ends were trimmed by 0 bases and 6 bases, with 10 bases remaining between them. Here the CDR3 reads CASSVEARSEQYF. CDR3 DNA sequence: TGTGCCAGCAGCGTAGAAGCGAGGAGCGAGCAGTACTTC.